The 30 T cell receptor beta chains below come from one sample, sequenced in a study of T cell repertoires in cytomegalovirus infection. TCRdb called the reads again in MiXCR, with one record for every CDR3 protein. Of roughly 200,000 distinct CDR3 sequences listed, 15% to 20% are singletons. Sequenced sample: CD8+ T cells from PBMCs. The receptors stem from a human donor in good health (CMV status not recorded). Some clones in this sample may be carry-over from other donors' samples.

This clonotype occurred a few times. The chain joins TRBV20-1 to TRBJ2-3; no clear D gene. The CDR3 extends over 11 amino acids. CDR1 is DFQATT and CDR2 is SNEGSKA in the germline V gene (reference sequence). V was clipped by 6 bases and J by 4 bases, with 8 bases between them. The CDR3 DNA reads as TGCAGTGCGGGTACCCCAGATACGCAGTATTTT. It is translated as CSAGTPDTQYF.

The rearrangement links TRBV7-9 to TRBJ2-2; 8 bases line up with TRBD2. The V gene's germline CDR1 is SEHNR and CDR2 FQNEAQ (reference sequence). The V segment lost 4 bases and the J segment 2 bases; nucleotides outside the gene matches: 3. The CDR3 consists of 15 residues. CDR3 amino acids: CASSSLAGNTGELFF. The CDR3 DNA is TGTGCCAGCAGCTCCTTAGCGGGAAACACCGGGGAGCTGTTTTTT.

The rearrangement uses TRBV13 and TRBJ2-3; D remains ambiguous. The CDR3 runs to 15 residues. V dropped 5 bases and J dropped 0 bases, with 12 bases sitting between them. Germline V CDR1 and CDR2: PRHDT, FYEKMQ (reference sequence). This chain's CDR3 is CASSPRRISTDTQYF. The CDR3 DNA follows: TGTGCCAGCAGCCCCCGGCGGATTAGCACAGATACGCAGTATTTT.

The rearrangement joins TRBV15 to TRBJ2-7; possibly TRBD1 for D (5 bases). CDR1 LNHNV and CDR2 YYDKDF come from the germline V gene (reference sequence). V was cut by 1 base and J by 3 bases, with 10 bases left in between. The CDR3 spans 14 residues. The CDR3 DNA is TGTGCCACCAGCAGAGGCGAGACAGACTACGAGCAGTACTTC. Translating gives CATSRGETDYEQYF. Full variable domain (outside the CDR3, taken from reference TRBV15 and TRBJ2-7): DAMVIQNPRYQVTQFGKPVTLSCSQTLNHNVMYWYQQKSSQAPKLLFHYYDKDFNNEADTPDNFQSRRPNTSFCFLDIRSPGLGDTAMYLCATSRGETDYEQYFGPGTRLTVT.

The chain employs TRBV6-2 or TRBV6-3 and TRBJ2-1, with D perhaps matching TRBD1 (6 bases). The V end was cut by 5 bases, the J end by 7 bases, with 12 bases between. Per the germline V gene, CDR1 is MNHEY and CDR2 is SVGEGT. The length of the CDR3 is 13 residues. CDR3 protein: CASSATGYNEQFF. The CDR3 DNA reads TGTGCCAGCAGTGCCACAGGGTATAATGAGCAGTTCTTC.

This clonotype was observed a few times. This sequence joins TRBV6-4 and TRBJ2-6, with D uncertain. CDR3 length: 14 residues. Germline CDR1 is MRHNA and CDR2 is SNTAGT. V was trimmed by 2 bases and J by 2 bases, leaving 4 bases between them. This CDR3 reads CASSDLTGANVLTF. CDR3 nucleotides: TGTGCCAGCAGTGACCTGACTGGGGCCAACGTCCTGACTTTC.

There are many counts of this clonotype. This sequence joins TRBV7-6 and TRBJ1-6, with 9 bases fitting TRBD1. The germline V gene has CDR1 SGHVS and CDR2 FNYEAQ. This CDR3 has 17 amino acids. The trim removed 5 bases at V and 9 bases at J, leaving 14 bases unmatched. CDR3 sequence (DNA): TGTGCCAGCAGCCCAGAGGGTACCACAGGGGGCAGTTCACCCCTCCACTTT. Translating gives CASSPEGTTGGSSPLHF.

This clonotype was counted once. This sequence joins TRBV5-6 and TRBJ2-1; 9 bases align to TRBD2. Germline loops: CDR1 SGHDT, CDR2 YYEEEE. Trimming took 1 base from V and 4 from J; bases not matched to a gene: 3. This CDR3 region has 15 residues. The CDR3 sequence: CASSLLLAGYNEQFF. CDR3 DNA: TGTGCCAGCAGCTTGCTGCTAGCGGGGTACAATGAGCAGTTCTTC.

Only a few counts were recorded for this clonotype. This sequence joins TRBV28 and TRBJ1-1, with D possibly being TRBD1 (5 bases). Trimming pared 5 bases from V and 5 bases from J, leaving 18 bases between. The CDR3 is made up of 15 amino acids. Germline V lookup: CDR1 MDHEN, CDR2 SYDVKM. In DNA form, the CDR3 reads TGTGCCAGCAGTCAGCTCGACAGCGGGGGGACTGAAGCTTTCTTT. This encodes CASSQLDSGGTEAFF.

This clonotype turned up a few times. The V gene is TRBV9, the J gene TRBJ1-2, with 8 bases aligning to TRBD1. This CDR3 is built from 14 residues. J gave up 4 bases and V 2 bases, and 4 bases lay outside the gene matches. The germline gives CDR1 SGDLS, CDR2 YYNGEE. The CDR3 protein is CASSVRTGSYGYTF. The DNA of the CDR3 is TGTGCCAGCAGCGTCAGGACAGGGAGCTATGGCTACACCTTC.

The chain has TRBV6-2 or TRBV6-3 and TRBJ2-2; TRBD1 aligns across 8 bases. V was clipped by 3 bases and J by 3 bases; unmatched bases: 6. The CDR3 runs to 16 residues. Per germline, CDR1 MNHEY and CDR2 SVGEGT. The CDR3 loop is CASSYSGTGHTGELFF. The CDR3 nucleotides are TGTGCCAGCAGTTATTCCGGGACAGGACACACCGGGGAGCTGTTTTTT.

The chain uses TRBV28 and TRBJ2-3; D possibly matches TRBD1 or TRBD2 (5 bases each). Trimming removed 5 bases at V and 0 bases at J, with 9 bases between. The germline CDR1 and CDR2 sequences are MDHEN and SYDVKM. The CDR3 consists of 14 residues. The CDR3 here is CASSARDSTDTQYF. The CDR3 DNA reads as TGTGCCAGCAGTGCCCGGGACAGCACAGATACGCAGTATTTT.

This chain connects TRBV6-2 or TRBV6-3 to TRBJ1-2, with D maybe TRBD1 (6 bases). There are 16 residues in the CDR3. The V end lost 2 bases, the J end lost 0 bases, and 13 bases lay between the germline ends. Germline-derived CDR1 and CDR2 are MNHEY and SVGEGT. CDR3 amino acids: CASSYAPGQSNYGYTF. The DNA of the CDR3 is TGTGCCAGCAGTTACGCCCCAGGACAGTCTAACTATGGCTACACCTTC.

The genes are TRBV3-1 and TRBJ2-1; D tentatively reads TRBD1 or TRBD2 (6 bases each). Germline CDR1 reads LGHDT; CDR2 reads YNNKEL (reference sequence). Trimming took off 4 bases at V and 2 bases at J, with 18 bases between the two ends. The CDR3 extends over 17 amino acids. CDR3 loop: CASSRDPRGRAYNEQFF. For the CDR3, the DNA is TGTGCCAGCAGCCGAGATCCCCGGGGGCGGGCCTACAATGAGCAGTTCTTC.

This chain connects TRBV7-9 to TRBJ1-2; TRBD1 is a possible D gene (5 bases). The CDR3 is 12 amino acids. V was pared by 8 bases and J by 5 bases, with 12 bases between. Germline V CDR1 and CDR2: SEHNR, FQNEAQ (reference sequence). CDR3 sequence (DNA): TGTGCCAGCGGGACGGATTTATATGGCTACACCTTC. This gives the protein CASGTDLYGYTF.

At least ten counts were recorded for this clonotype. The chain uses TRBV11-2 and TRBJ2-1; TRBD2 aligns across 8 bases. V shed 1 base and J 3 bases; nucleotides not matched to a gene: 5. Germline V CDR1 and CDR2: SGHAT, FQNNGV. CDR3 length: 16 residues. CDR3 residues: CASSLGGLAGYNEQFF. DNA of the CDR3: TGTGCCAGCAGCTTAGGTGGGCTAGCGGGCTACAATGAGCAGTTCTTC.

The V call is TRBV29-1, the J call TRBJ2-2; TRBD1 is a possible D gene (6 bases). Trimming cost V 1 base and J 6 bases, with 9 bases left between them. This CDR3 has 13 residues. Germline CDR1 and CDR2: SQVTM and ANQGSEA. The CDR3 coding sequence is TGCAGCGTTGAAGGGACAGATGCCGGGGAGCTGTTTTTT. Its translation is CSVEGTDAGELFF.

The chain has TRBV5-1 and TRBJ1-2, with a possible D match to TRBD1 (6 bases). V lost 4 bases to trimming and J lost 0 bases, with 16 bases between them. This CDR3 has 16 residues. Germline V gives CDR1 SGHRS, CDR2 YFSETQ. Written as DNA, the CDR3 is TGCGCCAGCAGCGGCACCACAGGGCCAGCTAACTATGGCTACACCTTC. Translating gives CASSGTTGPANYGYTF.

In this sample, this clonotype turned up a few times. The rearrangement links TRBV28 to TRBJ1-2; 10 positions agree with TRBD1. The CDR3 has 14 amino acids. Germline trimming cut 4 bases from V and 5 bases from J; bases unmatched to any gene: 4. CDR1 is MDHEN and CDR2 is SYDVKM in the germline V gene. CDR3 region: CASSYPGQGYGYTF. CDR3 sequence (DNA): TGTGCCAGCAGTTATCCGGGACAGGGGTATGGCTACACCTTC.

This clonotype has a handful of counts. This chain connects TRBV7-9 to TRBJ1-4, with a tentative D call TRBD1 (6 bases). Trimming took 5 bases from V and 4 from J, leaving 14 bases between them. The CDR3 length is 15 residues. Germline V gene data show CDR1 as SEHNR and CDR2 as FQNEAQ (reference sequence). As DNA, the CDR3 is TGTGCCAGCAGCCGTACGGAGGGGGTTAATGAAAAACTGTTTTTT. Protein: CASSRTEGVNEKLFF. Using reference TRBV7-9 and TRBJ1-4 for the parts outside the CDR3, the full variable domain is DTGVSQNPRHKITKRGQNVTFRCDPISEHNRLYWYRQTLGQGPEFLTYFQNEAQLEKSRLLSDRFSAERPKGSFSTLEIQRTEQGDSAMYLCASSRTEGVNEKLFFGSGTQLSVL.

This clonotype occurred a few times. The chain couples TRBV6-2 or TRBV6-3 to TRBJ1-1; D is possibly TRBD1 (6 bases). The CDR3 runs to 15 residues. Trimming stripped 0 bases from V and 1 base from J, with 9 bases between. Germline V gene lookup returns CDR1 MNHEY and CDR2 SVGEGT. CDR3 nucleotide sequence: TGTGCCAGCAGTTACTCGATCAGGGGGAACACTGAAGCTTTCTTT. Translation gives CASSYSIRGNTEAFF.

This chain connects TRBV4-1 to TRBJ2-3, with unresolved D. Germline-derived CDR1 and CDR2 are MGHRA and YSYEKL. Trimming shortened V by 0 bases and J by 0 bases, and 10 bases separated the two germline ends. This CDR3 spans 16 amino acids. The CDR3 protein is CASSQETAASTDTQYF. As DNA, the CDR3 is TGCGCCAGCAGCCAAGAGACGGCGGCTAGCACAGATACGCAGTATTTT.

The rearrangement uses TRBV7-8 and TRBJ2-3; TRBD2 matches 7 bases. This CDR3 is built from 16 residues. The V gene's germline CDR1 is SGHVS and CDR2 FQNEAQ. The junction had 5 bases not matched to a gene; V was cut back by 1 base and J by 1 base. The CDR3 loop reads CASSLGGGLGTDTQYF. The CDR3, as DNA: TGTGCCAGCAGCTTAGGGGGAGGGCTGGGCACAGATACGCAGTATTTT.

This clonotype was seen more than once but under ten times. The chain couples TRBV7-9 to TRBJ2-1; D might be TRBD1 (6 bases). Trimming took 1 base from V and 11 from J, leaving 12 bases between them. The CDR3 totals 13 residues. CDR1 SEHNR and CDR2 FQNEAQ come from the germline V gene (reference sequence). CDR3 sequence (DNA): TGTGCCAGCAGCTTAGGGTACAGGGTACAGCAGTTCTTC. Translated, it gives CASSLGYRVQQFF. Full variable domain (remainder filled in from reference TRBV7-9 and TRBJ2-1): DTGVSQNPRHKITKRGQNVTFRCDPISEHNRLYWYRQTLGQGPEFLTYFQNEAQLEKSRLLSDRFSAERPKGSFSTLEIQRTEQGDSAMYLCASSLGYRVQQFFGPGTRLTVL.

The chain uses TRBV7-6 and TRBJ2-7; D is ambiguous. Trimming pared 1 base from V and 6 bases from J, leaving 7 bases between. CDR1 and CDR2 (germline): SGHVS, FNYEAQ. The CDR3 covers 12 residues. Here the CDR3 reads CASSLEVGEQYF. CDR3 DNA: TGTGCCAGCAGCTTAGAAGTCGGCGAGCAGTACTTC.

This chain links TRBV6-5 with TRBJ2-3, with 8 nucleotides matching TRBD2. The J segment lost 4 bases and the V segment lost 4 bases, leaving 7 bases of the junction unmatched. Per germline, CDR1 MNHEY and CDR2 SVGAGI. CDR3 length: 15 amino acids. This CDR3 is CASSSRAGVSDTQYF. DNA for the CDR3: TGTGCCAGCAGTTCCCGAGCGGGGGTGTCAGATACGCAGTATTTT.

The chain carries TRBV7-3 and TRBJ1-1; TRBD1 is a possible D gene (5 bases). V lost 5 bases to trimming and J lost 4 bases, with 14 bases between them. Looked up from germline, CDR1 is SGHTA and CDR2 is FQGTGA. This CDR3 region has 14 residues. As DNA, the CDR3 is TGTGCCAGCAGCCCCAGGGTTGGGGCCACTGAAGCTTTCTTT. Its translation: CASSPRVGATEAFF.

The V call is TRBV10-3, the J call TRBJ1-3; D is possibly TRBD1 (5 bases). This CDR3 region has 16 residues. In germline, CDR1 is ENHRY, CDR2 SYGVKD. Deletions cut 4 bases from V and 0 bases from J, with 13 bases between. The CDR3 loop is CAISVGLPPSGNTIYF. The CDR3 DNA reads as TGTGCCATCAGTGTGGGGCTTCCCCCCTCTGGAAACACCATATATTTT.

V usage is TRBV7-9 and J usage is TRBJ2-7; D is perhaps TRBD1 or TRBD2 (5 bases each). CDR3 length: 16 amino acids. V was trimmed by 5 bases and J by 1 base, leaving 18 bases between them. The V gene's germline CDR1 is SEHNR and CDR2 FQNEAQ (reference sequence). The CDR3 nucleotides are TGTGCCAGCAGCCCCAGGGACGGGTCACTTTCCTACGAGCAGTACTTC. This translates into CASSPRDGSLSYEQYF.

The rearrangement links TRBV9 to TRBJ2-1, with 10 bases that match TRBD2. The CDR3 has 15 residues. Germline V gives CDR1 SGDLS, CDR2 YYNGEE. The V segment lost 4 bases and the J segment 5 bases; nucleotides outside the gene matches: 6. CDR3 in amino acids: CASSPWTSGNNEQFF. The CDR3 DNA follows: TGTGCCAGCAGCCCATGGACTAGCGGTAACAATGAGCAGTTCTTC.